Listed here are 9 T cell receptor beta chains from one sample, sequenced in a study of shared clonotypes between healthy human individuals. Clones were read by immunoSEQ multiplex PCR, and TCRdb kept only the in-frame ones, dropping some. The sample yields over 2 million clones, over 85% seen once. Naive CD8 cells lacked CD45RO and underwent positive selection for CCR7, leaving out terminally differentiated effector memory CD45RA+ cells. The source material was naive CD8+ T cells sorted from blood. Source of these receptors: a man in his late teens or twenties in good health.

This chain uses TRBV4-3 with TRBJ1-5, with 8 positions matching TRBD1. Germline trimming cut 1 base from V and 6 bases from J; bases unmatched to any gene: 5. CDR1 LGHNA and CDR2 YSLEER come from the germline V gene. The CDR3 runs to 15 residues. The CDR3 region has the DNA TGCGCCAGCAGCCAAGGTGGACAGGGAACTCAGCCCCAGCATTTT. Residues: CASSQGGQGTQPQHF.

This clone was counted a few times. This chain joins TRBV5-1 and TRBJ1-2, with D uncertain. Per the germline V gene, CDR1 is SGHRS and CDR2 is YFSETQ. The CDR3 is 14 residues long. V dropped 0 bases and J dropped 7 bases, with 13 bases sitting between them. CDR3 region: CASSLEADGRGYTF. The CDR3 region has the DNA TGCGCCAGCAGCTTGGAGGCAGACGGCCGTGGCTACACCTTC.

The rearrangement joins TRBV5-6 to TRBJ2-7, with a weak D call TRBD1 (7 bases). The CDR3 is 16 amino acids. Trimming took 0 bases from V and 1 from J, leaving 14 bases between them. The germline gives CDR1 SGHDT, CDR2 YYEEEE. This CDR3 is CASSLGGGGLSYEQYF. CDR3 nucleotide sequence: TGTGCCAGCAGCTTGGGAGGAGGGGGCCTATCCTACGAGCAGTACTTC.

The V and J genes are TRBV30 and TRBJ2-1; D ambiguous. Germline V gene data show CDR1 as GTSNPN and CDR2 as SVGIG (reference sequence). V shed 5 bases and J shed 0 bases, with 8 bases lying between them. The CDR3 length is 13 residues. Here the CDR3 DNA reads TGTGCCTGGGCTGTTAGCTCCTACAATGAGCAGTTCTTC. Translated, it gives CAWAVSSYNEQFF.

With regard to this clone: This specimen includes other DNA sequences encoding the same CDR3. V usage is TRBV11-2 and J usage is TRBJ2-7; D is undetermined. The ends were cut back, 2 bases at V and 3 bases at J, with 8 bases in the middle. From germline, CDR1 is SGHAT and CDR2 FQNNGV. The CDR3 consists of 13 residues. Here the CDR3 reads CASSLSLDYEQYF. The CDR3 bases are TGTGCCAGCAGCTTATCTCTAGACTACGAGCAGTACTTC.

The rearrangement links TRBV7-9 to TRBJ2-5; TRBD1 agrees at 10 bases. Germline V CDR1 and CDR2: SEHNR, FQNEAQ (reference sequence). V was pared by 2 bases and J by 3 bases, with 3 bases of the junction left unmatched. The CDR3 is made up of 15 amino acids. In nucleotides, the CDR3 is TGTGCCAGCAGCTTAAGGGGGACAGGGGAAGAGACCCAGTACTTC. Translated, it gives CASSLRGTGEETQYF.

This clone was observed a single time. The V and J genes are TRBV5-6 and TRBJ2-1, with TRBD2 identical over 7 bases. The CDR3 is 14 amino acids. Germline trimming cut 0 bases from V and 7 bases from J; bases unmatched to any gene: 4. Germline-derived CDR1 and CDR2 are SGHDT and YYEEEE. CDR3 DNA sequence: TGTGCCAGCAGCTTGGTTCTAGCGGCTAATGAGCAGTTCTTC. Translating it yields CASSLVLAANEQFF. The full variable domain, its missing parts supplied by reference TRBV5-6 and TRBJ2-1, is DAGVTQSPTHLIKTRGQQVTLRCSPKSGHDTVSWYQQALGQGPQFIFQYYEEEERQRGNFPDRFSGHQFPNYSSELNVNALLLGDSALYLCASSLVLAANEQFFGPGTRLTVL.

On this clone itself: This CDR3 is also generated by other DNA sequences in the sample. J is TRBJ1-1 and V is TRBV10-3, with D tentatively TRBD1 (5 bases). Trimming stripped 0 bases from V and 0 bases from J, with 8 bases between. There are 15 residues in the CDR3. Germline CDR1 reads ENHRY; CDR2 reads SYGVKD. DNA for the CDR3: TGTGCCATCAGTGAGTCGGGGGGGTTGAACACTGAAGCTTTCTTT. Translation gives CAISESGGLNTEAFF.

Note on this clone: The same CDR3 can be traced to other DNA sequences in this sample. V usage is TRBV4-1 and J usage is TRBJ2-7; 11 positions agree with TRBD2. The CDR3 is made up of 15 amino acids. Trimming cost V 1 base and J 4 bases; bases outside gene matches: 3. Germline assignment: CDR1 MGHRA and CDR2 YSYEKL. This chain's CDR3 is CASSQGLAGIYEQYF. The CDR3 coding sequence is TGCGCCAGCAGCCAAGGACTAGCGGGGATTTACGAGCAGTACTTC.